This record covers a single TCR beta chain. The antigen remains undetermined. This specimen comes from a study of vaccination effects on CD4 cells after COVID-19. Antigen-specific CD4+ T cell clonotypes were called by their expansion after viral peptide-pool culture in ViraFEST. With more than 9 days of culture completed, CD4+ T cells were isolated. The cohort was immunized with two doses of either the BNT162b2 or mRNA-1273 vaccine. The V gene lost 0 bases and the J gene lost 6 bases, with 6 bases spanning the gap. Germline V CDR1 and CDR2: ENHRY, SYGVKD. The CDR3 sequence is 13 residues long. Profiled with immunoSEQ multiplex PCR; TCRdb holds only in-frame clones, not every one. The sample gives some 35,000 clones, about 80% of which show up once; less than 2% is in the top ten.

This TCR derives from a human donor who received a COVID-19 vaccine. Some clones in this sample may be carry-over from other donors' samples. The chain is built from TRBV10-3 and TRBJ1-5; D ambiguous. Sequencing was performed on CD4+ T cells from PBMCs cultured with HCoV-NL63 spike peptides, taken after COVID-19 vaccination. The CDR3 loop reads CAISESGSQPQHF. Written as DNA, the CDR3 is TGTGCCATCAGTGAGTCCGGGAGTCAGCCCCAGCATTTT.